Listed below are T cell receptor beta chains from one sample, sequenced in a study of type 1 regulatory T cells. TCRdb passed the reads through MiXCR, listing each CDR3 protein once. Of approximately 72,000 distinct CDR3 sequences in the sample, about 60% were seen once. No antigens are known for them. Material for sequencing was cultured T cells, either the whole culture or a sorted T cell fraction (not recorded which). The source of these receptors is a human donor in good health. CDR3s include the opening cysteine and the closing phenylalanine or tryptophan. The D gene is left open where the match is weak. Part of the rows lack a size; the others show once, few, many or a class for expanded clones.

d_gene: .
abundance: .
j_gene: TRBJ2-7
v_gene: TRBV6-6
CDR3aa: CASSGGPYEQYF
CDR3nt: TGTGCCAGCAGTGGTGGGCCCTACGAGCAGTACTTC

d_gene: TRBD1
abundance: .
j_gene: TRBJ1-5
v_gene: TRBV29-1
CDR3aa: CSVEGQGGQPQHF
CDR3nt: TGCAGCGTTGAAGGACAGGGCGGTCAGCCCCAGCATTTT

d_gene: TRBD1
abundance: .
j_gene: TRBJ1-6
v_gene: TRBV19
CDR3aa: CASSSGTGGASAGRSLHF
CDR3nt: TGTGCCAGTAGCTCCGGGACAGGGGGCGCTTCTGCCGGTCGGTCCCTCCACTTT

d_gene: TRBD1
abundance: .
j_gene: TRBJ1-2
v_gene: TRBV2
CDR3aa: CASRKQGAEGYTF
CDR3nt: TGTGCCAGCCGGAAACAGGGGGCGGAAGGCTACACCTTC

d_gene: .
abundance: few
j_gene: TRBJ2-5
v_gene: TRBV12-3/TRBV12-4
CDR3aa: CASGDSQETQYF
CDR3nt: TGTGCCAGCGGTGACAGTCAAGAGACCCAGTACTTC

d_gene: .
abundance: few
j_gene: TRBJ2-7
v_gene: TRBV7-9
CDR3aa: CASSFLGVTYEQYF
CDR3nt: TGTGCCAGCAGCTTTCTCGGCGTAACCTACGAGCAGTACTTC

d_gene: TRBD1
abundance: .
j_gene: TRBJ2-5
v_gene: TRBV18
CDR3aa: CASTHRGPQETQYF
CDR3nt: TGTGCCAGCACTCACAGGGGGCCCCAAGAGACCCAGTACTTC

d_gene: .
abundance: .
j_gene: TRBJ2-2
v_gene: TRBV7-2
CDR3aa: CASSDPNTGELFF
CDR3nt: TGTGCCAGCAGCGATCCGAACACCGGGGAGCTGTTTTTT

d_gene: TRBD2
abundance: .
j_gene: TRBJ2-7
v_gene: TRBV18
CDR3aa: CASSPPTTSGYYEQYF
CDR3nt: TGTGCCAGCTCACCACCGACGACTAGCGGGTACTACGAGCAGTACTTC

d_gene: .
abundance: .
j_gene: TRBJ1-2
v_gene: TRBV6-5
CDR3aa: CASSVTGTGDYGYTF
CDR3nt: TGTGCCAGCAGCGTAACAGGGACGGGGGACTATGGCTACACCTTC

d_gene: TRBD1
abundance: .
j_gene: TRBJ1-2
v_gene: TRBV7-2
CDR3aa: CASSLGGGEGYTF
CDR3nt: TGTGCCAGCAGCTTAGGAGGGGGCGAAGGCTACACCTTC

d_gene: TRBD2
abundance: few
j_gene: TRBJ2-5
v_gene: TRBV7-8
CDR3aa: CASSGLRTSGSLETQYF
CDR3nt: TGTGCCAGCAGCGGACTACGGACTAGCGGGAGTTTAGAGACCCAGTACTTC

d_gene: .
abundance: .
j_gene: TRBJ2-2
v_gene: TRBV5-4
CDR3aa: CASSLPAGIGGELFF
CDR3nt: TGTGCCAGCAGCTTGCCCGCAGGGATTGGAGGGGAGCTGTTTTTT

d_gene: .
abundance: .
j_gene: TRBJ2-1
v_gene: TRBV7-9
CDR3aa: CASSLLEGQFF
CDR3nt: TGTGCCAGCAGCTTATTGGAAGGGCAGTTCTTC

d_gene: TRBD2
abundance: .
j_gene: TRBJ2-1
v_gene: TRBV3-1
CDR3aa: CASSQEWREGYNEQFF
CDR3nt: TGTGCCAGCAGCCAAGAGTGGCGGGAGGGCTACAATGAGCAGTTCTTC

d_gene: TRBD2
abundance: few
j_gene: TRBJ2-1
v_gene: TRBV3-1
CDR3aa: CASSQGGGNEQFF
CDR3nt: TGTGCCAGCAGCCAAGGCGGGGGCAATGAGCAGTTCTTC

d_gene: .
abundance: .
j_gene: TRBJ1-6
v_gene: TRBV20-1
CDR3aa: CSASPGPPNSPLHF
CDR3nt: TGCAGTGCTAGTCCGGGTCCGCCCAATTCACCCCTCCACTTT

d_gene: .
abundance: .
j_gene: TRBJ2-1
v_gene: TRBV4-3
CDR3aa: CASSRELQGSYNEQFF
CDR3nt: TGCGCCAGCAGCCGAGAACTACAGGGCTCCTACAATGAGCAGTTCTTC

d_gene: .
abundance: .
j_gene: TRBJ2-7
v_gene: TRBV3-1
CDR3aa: CASSSVPVSYEQYF
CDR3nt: TGTGCCAGCAGCTCTGTCCCGGTTTCCTACGAGCAGTACTTC

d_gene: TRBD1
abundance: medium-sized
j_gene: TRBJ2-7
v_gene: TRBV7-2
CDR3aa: CASSLGTGTGAYEQYF
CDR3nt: TGTGCCAGCAGCTTAGGAACCGGGACAGGGGCCTACGAGCAGTACTTC